This note documents a single T cell receptor beta chain sequence. This specimen comes from a study of blood T cell repertoires in COVID-19. The wider study: COVID-19 samples collected from the United States, Italy and Spain covered acute and convalescent phases. Sample material is recorded as cDNA or gDNA derived from T cells, B-cell-depleted T cells, or PBMCs.

Those enrolled in Seattle joined during active infection and were followed longitudinally afterward. Method: immunoSEQ multiplex PCR; TCRdb's copy keeps in-frame clones and lacks some. The data hold approximately 350,000 clones, with about 88% observed a single time. Between the trimmed V and J ends, which lost 7 bases and 6 bases, there was a span of 4 bases. This CDR3 contains 9 residues. The V gene's germline CDR1 is WSHSY and CDR2 SAAADI. The gene calls are TRBV10-2 and TRBJ2-7; D gene unclear. The receptor's source is a woman in her sixties or seventies with COVID-19, enrolled during active disease. Sequencing was performed on peripheral blood. CDR3 coding DNA: TGCGCCAGCACCGGCGAGCAGTACTTC. Protein sequence: CASTGEQYF.